What follows is one T cell receptor (beta chain) and its context. The antigen is not known. Germline assignment: CDR1 SGDLS and CDR2 YYNGEE. V lost 4 bases and J lost 4; bases outside the gene matches: 5. The CDR3 totals 14 residues. The data were obtained in a study of response to subunit inactivated influenza vaccine. General study findings and limits: Authors suggested few new T cells are recruited by each seasonal influenza vaccination.

Using its own MiXCR run on the RT-PCR reads, TCRdb lists one record per CDR3 protein. Here the sample spans roughly 700,000 distinct CDR3 sequences, approximately 15% being singletons. The sample in question was PBMCs from blood, obtained roughly 15 days before vaccination. The origin of this receptor is a man between 45 and 60 years old who received an inactivated influenza vaccine. V and J are TRBV9 and TRBJ2-3; 8 bases map to TRBD1. As DNA, the CDR3 is TGTGCCAGCAGCACCCGGACAGGGTCAGATACGCAGTATTTT. Its protein product is CASSTRTGSDTQYF.